This TCR beta chain was obtained from a study of post-analysis software for immune sequencing data. Study-wide context: Courses of disease covered relapsing-remitting, secondary progressive and progressive-relapsing multiple sclerosis. Study conclusions and caveats: Normalized Chao1 diversity in multiple sclerosis patients fell significantly below that of controls. There were a handful of TRBV segments more frequent in patients than controls, and TRBV5-6, TRBV5-1 and TRBV20-1 were among them.

Turning to this clonotype: The antigen is not known.

The authors incorporated unique molecular identifiers into the TCR beta cDNA libraries. TCRdb re-derived calls from the PCR reads in MiXCR, one entry per CDR3 protein. Among 600,000 to 700,000 distinct CDR3 sequences listed, 55% to 60% were seen once. CDR1 LGHDT and CDR2 YNNKEL come from the germline V gene (reference sequence). The V end lost 0 bases, the J end lost 3 bases, and 14 bases lay between the germline ends. The CDR3 has 16 residues. Source material: blood. The TCR comes from a girl aged 2-10 years with multiple sclerosis. V and J are TRBV3-1 and TRBJ1-2, with D maybe TRBD1 (5 bases). Written as DNA, the CDR3 is TGTGCCAGCAGCCAAGAGGAGGGGACCCCGCACTATGGCTACACCTTC. Translation: CASSQEEGTPHYGYTF. Variable domain in full (rest from reference TRBV3-1 and TRBJ1-2): DTAVSQTPKYLVTQMGNDKSIKCEQNLGHDTMYWYKQDSKKFLKIMFSYNNKELIINETVPNRFSPKSPDKAHLNLHINSLELGDSAVYFCASSQEEGTPHYGYTFGSGTRLTVV.